The 27 T cell receptor beta chains listed next were all sequenced from one sample in a study of T cell changes during pregnancy in multiple sclerosis. Assay: immunoSEQ multiplex PCR; the TCRdb copy retains only in-frame clones and omits some. The data hold 50,000 to 70,000 clones, with 85% to 95% observed a single time. Sequencing was performed on peripheral blood, taken after pregnancy. These receptors originate from a female donor with multiple sclerosis, enrolled in a pregnancy study.

The chain recombines TRBV13 with TRBJ1-4, with TRBD1 as a possible D gene (6 bases). CDR1 is PRHDT, CDR2 FYEKMQ, per germline (reference sequence). Trimming cost V 1 base and J 4 bases, with 10 bases left between them. This CDR3 has 15 amino acids. CDR3 in amino acids: CASSLASGVNEKLFF. The CDR3 DNA reads as TGTGCCAGCAGCTTAGCCTCAGGGGTTAATGAAAAACTGTTTTTT.

The sample holds one count of this clone. V usage is TRBV7-6 and J usage is TRBJ2-7; 7 positions agree with TRBD2. V trimming: 5 bases; J trimming: 4 bases; junction bases outside the gene matches: 2. Germline CDR1 and CDR2: SGHVS and FNYEAQ. The CDR3 loop spans 12 amino acids. The CDR3 DNA is TGTGCCAGCAGCCCCGGGGGGTACGAGCAGTACTTC. It is translated as CASSPGGYEQYF. The full variable domain, completed using reference TRBV7-6 and TRBJ2-7, is GAGVSQSPRYKVTKRGQDVALRCDPISGHVSLYWYRQALGQGPEFLTYFNYEAQQDKSGLPNDRFSAERPEGSISTLTIQRTEQRDSAMYRCASSPGGYEQYFGPGTRLTVT.

V and J are TRBV19 and TRBJ1-4; 8 positions agree with TRBD1. The trim removed 9 bases at V and 7 bases at J, leaving 7 bases unmatched. Per germline, CDR1 LNHDA and CDR2 SQIVND (reference sequence). The CDR3 sequence is 13 residues long. The CDR3 is CASTTGGGEKLFF. In nucleotides, the CDR3 is TGTGCCAGCACAACAGGGGGAGGTGAAAAACTGTTTTTT.

The V call is TRBV6-5, the J call TRBJ2-1, with 12 bases identical to TRBD2. The CDR3 extends over 14 amino acids. CDR1 and CDR2 from the germline V gene are MNHEY and SVGAGI. J gave up 8 bases and V 6 bases, and 5 bases lay outside the gene matches. The CDR3 reads CASSHLAGGHEQFF. DNA of the CDR3: TGTGCCAGCAGCCATCTAGCGGGAGGGCATGAGCAGTTCTTC.

This rearrangement joins TRBV29-1 to TRBJ1-2; 7 nucleotides agree with TRBD1. The CDR3 is made up of 13 amino acids. The V segment lost 6 bases and the J segment 3 bases; nucleotides outside the gene matches: 7. CDR1 and CDR2 (germline): SQVTM, ANQGSEA. The CDR3 protein is CSVSTGMDYGYTF. DNA for the CDR3: TGCAGCGTCTCGACAGGGATGGACTATGGCTACACCTTC.

With regard to this clone: Additional DNA sequences in this sample encode the identical CDR3. The rearrangement links TRBV7-9 to TRBJ1-2; unclear D gene. Germline assignment: CDR1 SEHNR and CDR2 FQNEAQ (reference sequence). The V and J ends lost 7 bases and 4 bases respectively, with 13 bases between them. The CDR3 sequence is 13 residues long. The CDR3 protein is CASTYIASYGYTF. CDR3 nucleotides: TGTGCCAGCACCTATATTGCGTCCTATGGCTACACCTTC.

The chain combines TRBV4-2 with TRBJ2-5, with 16 bases lining up with TRBD2. The CDR3 has 16 residues. The trim removed 11 bases at V and 2 bases at J, leaving 8 bases unmatched. Germline V lookup: CDR1 LGHNA, CDR2 YNFKEQ. CDR3 sequence: CASKTGLAGGQETQYF. CDR3 DNA: TGTGCCTCAAAGACGGGACTAGCGGGAGGGCAAGAGACCCAGTACTTC.

The CDR3 nucleotides are TGTGCCAGCAGTTTTGGGGGGGTGGACACCGGGGAGCTGTTTTTT. Protein product: CASSFGGVDTGELFF. The chain has TRBV27 and TRBJ2-2; 7 bases fit TRBD2. CDR1 is MNHEY and CDR2 is SMNVEV in the germline V gene (reference sequence). V lost 3 bases to trimming and J lost 3 bases; unmatched junction nucleotides: 4. The CDR3 is made up of 15 amino acids.

This CDR3 reads CASSLAGGSIYEQYF. CDR3 coding DNA: TGTGCCAGCAGCTTGGCGGGGGGTTCCATCTACGAGCAGTACTTC. The chain combines TRBV5-8 with TRBJ2-7; TRBD2 aligns across 7 bases. Germline V lookup: CDR1 SGHTS, CDR2 YDEGEE. The CDR3 extends over 15 amino acids. The trim removed 0 bases at V and 3 bases at J, leaving 6 bases unmatched.

A few counts support this clone. The rearrangement links TRBV7-3 to TRBJ2-2; a weak D match, TRBD2 (6 bases). The CDR3 is 18 residues long. CDR1 is SGHTA and CDR2 is FQGTGA in the germline V gene. V shed 5 bases and J shed 2 bases, with 21 bases lying between them. The CDR3 loop reads CASSRTGGTVSNTGELFF. The CDR3, as DNA: TGTGCCAGCAGCCGCACTGGCGGGACCGTTTCCAACACCGGGGAGCTGTTTTTT.

V gene TRBV19 combines with J gene TRBJ1-5; no clear D gene. Germline CDR1 is LNHDA and CDR2 is SQIVND (reference sequence). Trimming shortened V by 10 bases and J by 0 bases, and 10 bases separated the two germline ends. The CDR3 is 13 residues long. The CDR3 DNA follows: TGTGCCACGAGCCGTTATAGCAATCAGCCCCAGCATTTT. Amino acids: CATSRYSNQPQHF.

CDR3 region: CASSPTGERQETQYF. The CDR3 DNA sequence: TGTGCCAGCAGTCCCACAGGGGAGAGGCAAGAGACCCAGTACTTC. The chain carries TRBV6-4 and TRBJ2-5; 7 bases agree with TRBD1. The germline CDR1 and CDR2 sequences are MRHNA and SNTAGT. This CDR3 comprises 15 residues. The V gene end was trimmed by 5 bases and the J gene end by 2 bases; junction bases not matched to a gene: 8.

The V call is TRBV18, the J call TRBJ2-7; D might be TRBD2 (6 bases). This CDR3 has 13 residues. V lost 3 bases to trimming and J lost 5 bases, with 11 bases between them. Germline V CDR1 and CDR2: KGHSH, LQKENI. The CDR3 DNA reads TGTGCCAGCTCACCTATTGGAGGGAACGAGCAGTACTTC. Translated, it gives CASSPIGGNEQYF.

This clone was seen more than once but under ten times. The chain joins TRBV19 to TRBJ2-7; 7 bases align to TRBD1. CDR1 is LNHDA, CDR2 SQIVND, per germline (reference sequence). The CDR3 has 15 amino acids. Trimming at V came to 6 bases and at J to 0 bases, leaving 8 bases not matched to a gene. The CDR3 sequence: CASRGTDLSSYEQYF. DNA of the CDR3: TGTGCCAGTAGGGGGACAGATTTGAGCTCCTACGAGCAGTACTTC.

The rearrangement links TRBV11-3 to TRBJ2-7; D not certain. In germline, CDR1 is SGHNT, CDR2 YENEEA. The CDR3 has 11 residues. Deletions cut 3 bases from V and 7 bases from J, with 7 bases between. In DNA, the CDR3 is TGTGCCAGCAGCTTCCCTCGGGAGCAGTACTTC. It codes for CASSFPREQYF.

The chain has TRBV16 and TRBJ2-7; D uncertain. The CDR3 loop spans 14 amino acids. Between the trimmed V and J ends, which lost 1 base and 6 bases, there was a span of 13 bases. Per the germline V gene, CDR1 is KGHSY and CDR2 is FQNENV. Here the CDR3 reads CASSQFAGDVEQYF. DNA of the CDR3: TGTGCCAGCAGCCAATTTGCCGGAGATGTCGAGCAGTACTTC. Using reference TRBV16 and TRBJ2-7 for the parts outside the CDR3, the full variable domain is GEEVAQTPKHLVRGEGQKAKLYCAPIKGHSYVFWYQQVLKNEFKFLISFQNENVFDETGMPKERFSAKCLPNSPCSLEIQATKLEDSAVYFCASSQFAGDVEQYFGPGTRLTVT.

This clone was detected a few times. V and J are TRBV5-1 and TRBJ1-1; D is possibly TRBD1 (6 bases). Between the trimmed V and J ends, which lost 3 bases and 6 bases, there was a span of 15 bases. Germline-derived CDR1 and CDR2 are SGHRS and YFSETQ. This CDR3 contains 14 residues. The CDR3 here is CASSSTGIGSEAFF. CDR3 nucleotides: TGCGCCAGCAGCTCGACAGGAATAGGGTCTGAAGCTTTCTTT.

The chain uses TRBV19 and TRBJ2-2; 7 positions match TRBD1. V was pared by 3 bases and J by 7 bases, with 5 bases of the junction left unmatched. The germline gives CDR1 LNHDA, CDR2 SQIVND (reference sequence). CDR3 length: 14 amino acids. This CDR3 reads CASSILRGNGELFF. In DNA, the CDR3 is TGTGCCAGTAGTATTCTCAGGGGGAACGGGGAGCTGTTTTTT.

The chain uses TRBV11-2 and TRBJ2-1, with TRBD2 matching over 7 bases. The CDR3 runs 16 residues. Germline V gene data show CDR1 as SGHAT and CDR2 as FQNNGV. The J segment lost 3 bases and the V segment lost 0 bases, leaving 5 bases of the junction unmatched. The CDR3: CASSLEASGIYNEQFF. Here the CDR3 DNA reads TGTGCCAGCAGCTTAGAGGCTAGCGGAATCTACAATGAGCAGTTCTTC.

The chain recombines TRBV10-3 with TRBJ2-3; 14 nucleotides agree with TRBD2. The J segment lost 5 bases and the V segment lost 6 bases, leaving 4 bases of the junction unmatched. The CDR3 is 15 residues long. CDR1 and CDR2 (germline): ENHRY, SYGVKD. The DNA for the CDR3 is TGTGCCATCAGCGGACTAGCGGGAGGAGGAGATACGCAGTATTTT. Encoded protein: CAISGLAGGGDTQYF.

V usage is TRBV13 and J usage is TRBJ2-1; 8 bases map to TRBD2. V was pared by 5 bases and J by 2 bases, with 5 bases of the junction left unmatched. Germline lookup yields CDR1 PRHDT and CDR2 FYEKMQ (reference sequence). CDR3 length: 15 residues. As DNA, the CDR3 is TGTGCCAGCAGCCCGTGGACTAGCCCCTACAATGAGCAGTTCTTC. As protein: CASSPWTSPYNEQFF.

The chain combines TRBV7-6 with TRBJ2-1, with TRBD2 as a possible D gene (5 bases). The V gene's germline CDR1 is SGHVS and CDR2 FNYEAQ. V dropped 1 base and J dropped 0 bases, with 10 bases sitting between them. The CDR3 is 16 amino acids. CDR3 bases: TGTGCCAGCAGCTTAGGCACAGCGGCCTCCTACAATGAGCAGTTCTTC. Translated: CASSLGTAASYNEQFF.

V gene TRBV19 combines with J gene TRBJ2-1; weak D call: TRBD2 (5 bases). CDR1 is LNHDA, CDR2 SQIVND, per germline (reference sequence). The V gene lost 8 bases and the J gene lost 0 bases, with 8 bases spanning the gap. The CDR3 extends over 13 amino acids. CDR3 sequence (DNA): TGTGCCAGTCGAGGGAGCTCCTACAATGAGCAGTTCTTC. It is translated as CASRGSSYNEQFF.

The chain links TRBV29-1 to TRBJ1-1, with D unresolved. The CDR3 covers 14 residues. V was shortened by 6 bases and J by 1 base, with 15 bases between the two germline ends. Germline assignment: CDR1 SQVTM and CDR2 ANQGSEA. Here the CDR3 DNA reads TGCAGCGTCCGGCGGGGTGAGCGGAACACTGAAGCTTTCTTT. This codes for CSVRRGERNTEAFF.

The chain is built from TRBV5-5 and TRBJ2-2; 9 nucleotides line up with TRBD1. Germline V lookup: CDR1 SGHKS, CDR2 YYEKEE (reference sequence). CDR3 length equals 18 residues. Germline trimming cut 4 bases from V and 4 bases from J; bases unmatched to any gene: 14. The CDR3 DNA is TGTGCCAGCAGCCGAGGCTGGACAGGGGACTACCCCACCGGGGAGCTGTTTTTT. This codes for CASSRGWTGDYPTGELFF.

V and J are TRBV7-3 and TRBJ2-7, with a tentative D call TRBD1 (6 bases). The CDR3 is 14 residues long. V lost 5 bases and J 0 bases, leaving 11 bases between the germline ends. The V gene's germline CDR1 is SGHTA and CDR2 FQGTGA. The CDR3 DNA reads as TGTGCCAGCAGCCCCGACAGGTACTCCTACGAGCAGTACTTC. This sequence encodes CASSPDRYSYEQYF.

The CDR3 DNA sequence: TGTGCCTGGGCCAGCGGGGCTGGCAATGAGCAGTTCTTC. Protein product: CAWASGAGNEQFF. This chain links TRBV30 with TRBJ2-1, with 7 bases matching TRBD2. J gave up 6 bases and V 5 bases, and 7 bases lay outside the gene matches. Per germline, CDR1 GTSNPN and CDR2 SVGIG (reference sequence). The CDR3 loop spans 13 amino acids.